The 26 T cell receptor beta chains in this list originate from one sample, sequenced in a study of blood T cell repertoires in COVID-19. Libraries were prepared by immunoSEQ multiplex PCR; TCRdb keeps only in-frame clonotypes and omits some of them. The table lists about 150,000 clones, over 75% of them singletons, with around 45% in the top ten. Sequenced material: peripheral blood. These receptors were obtained from a human donor in a cohort sampled during active COVID-19.

The rearrangement uses TRBV3-1 (or the pseudogene TRBV3-2) and TRBJ1-1; D is possibly TRBD1 (5 bases). This CDR3 region has 14 residues. Germline-derived CDR1 and CDR2 are LGHDT and YNNKEL (reference sequence). V was clipped by 4 bases and J by 2 bases, with 11 bases between them. The CDR3 DNA reads TGTGCCAGCAGCCTATTGACAGCCAACACTGAAGCTTTCTTT. It specifies CASSLLTANTEAFF.

The gene calls are TRBV13 and TRBJ2-2; perhaps TRBD2 as D (6 bases). Trimming removed 4 bases at V and 6 bases at J, with 9 bases between. CDR1 is PRHDT and CDR2 is FYEKMQ in the germline V gene (reference sequence). The CDR3 sequence is 13 residues long. The CDR3 DNA is TGTGCCAGCAGCTCCCAGCGGGCCGGGGAGCTGTTTTTT. This translates into CASSSQRAGELFF.

Worth noting for this clone: Other DNA variants within this sample encode the same CDR3. The chain employs TRBV5-1 and TRBJ2-2; TRBD1 agrees at 8 bases. CDR1 is SGHRS and CDR2 is YFSETQ in the germline V gene. The CDR3 loop spans 15 amino acids. V was pared by 3 bases and J by 0 bases, with 1 base of the junction left unmatched. CDR3 protein: CASSSDRANTGELFF. The CDR3 DNA reads TGCGCCAGCAGCTCGGACAGGGCGAACACCGGGGAGCTGTTTTTT.

This rearrangement joins TRBV2 to TRBJ2-1; D unclear. Germline values: CDR1 SNHLY, CDR2 FYNNEI. Trimming took 6 bases from V and 5 from J, leaving 5 bases between them. This CDR3 has 11 residues. The CDR3 loop reads CASSQNNEQFF. The CDR3 DNA reads TGTGCCAGCAGCCAAAACAATGAGCAGTTCTTC.

The CDR3 sequence: CASSLRTGVLETQYF. The CDR3 nucleotides are TGTGCCAGCAGCTTAAGGACAGGGGTTTTGGAGACCCAGTACTTC. The V call is TRBV11-3, the J call TRBJ2-5; 9 nucleotides line up with TRBD1. The ends lost 2 bases at V and 5 bases at J; junction bases unmatched: 6. Germline loops: CDR1 SGHNT, CDR2 YENEEA. The CDR3 sequence is 15 residues long. Complete variable domain (other parts from reference TRBV11-3 and TRBJ2-5): EAGVVQSPRYKIIEKKQPVAFWCNPISGHNTLYWYLQNLGQGPELLIRYENEEAVDDSQLPKDRFSAERLKGVDSTLKIQPAELGDSAVYLCASSLRTGVLETQYFGPGTRLLVL.

The V and J genes are TRBV25-1 and TRBJ2-2; 7 bases agree with TRBD1. Germline loops: CDR1 MGHDK, CDR2 SYGVNS. Trimming removed 4 bases from V and 4 bases from J; junction bases left unmatched: 6. The CDR3 spans 15 residues. The CDR3 DNA reads TGTGCCAGCAGTGCCCTAGACAGGGCCACCGGGGAGCTGTTTTTT. This encodes CASSALDRATGELFF.

The chain has TRBV11-2 and TRBJ2-1, with no clear D. The CDR3 has 14 amino acids. V gave up 3 bases and J gave up 4 bases, with 10 bases separating them. Germline CDR1 reads SGHAT; CDR2 reads FQNNGV. The CDR3 nucleotides read TGTGCCAGCAGCTTGAGCTCGGGTTACAATGAGCAGTTCTTC. This sequence encodes CASSLSSGYNEQFF.

The J gene is TRBJ2-2, the V gene TRBV12-3 or TRBV12-4; D is undetermined. The germline V and J ends were trimmed by 5 bases and 0 bases, with 4 bases remaining between them. The CDR3 runs to 13 residues. CDR3 region: CASSTPNTGELFF. The CDR3 DNA sequence: TGTGCCAGCAGTACACCGAACACCGGGGAGCTGTTTTTT.

The CDR3 protein is CASTGTSLNTGELFF. The CDR3 nucleotides are TGTGCCAGCACCGGGACTTCTCTGAACACCGGGGAGCTGTTTTTT. This sequence joins TRBV19 and TRBJ2-2; possibly TRBD2 for D (6 bases). Trimming took 9 bases from V and 1 from J, leaving 15 bases between them. The CDR3 sequence is 15 residues long. Germline V gene data show CDR1 as LNHDA and CDR2 as SQIVND (reference sequence).

The chain carries TRBV7-2 and TRBJ2-1, with D unclear. Trimming stripped 0 bases from V and 10 bases from J, with 10 bases between. Germline V lookup: CDR1 SGHTA, CDR2 FQGNSA. CDR3 size: 13 residues. In nucleotides, the CDR3 is TGTGCCAGCAGCTTAGCGGTTGGTGAGGAGCAGTTCTTC. The encoded protein is CASSLAVGEEQFF. Supplemented by reference TRBV7-2 and TRBJ2-1, the full variable domain reads GAGVSQSPSNKVTEKGKDVELRCDPISGHTALYWYRQSLGQGLEFLIYFQGNSAPDKSGLPSDRFSAERTGGSVSTLTIQRTQQEDSAVYLCASSLAVGEEQFFGPGTRLTVL.

J is TRBJ1-6 and V is TRBV5-4, with TRBD1 identical over 7 bases. V lost 0 bases, J lost 6 bases, and 6 bases stayed unmatched. The length of the CDR3 is 16 residues. Per germline, CDR1 SGHNT and CDR2 YYREEE (reference sequence). The CDR3 protein is CASSLVAGGGNSPLHF. For the CDR3, the DNA is TGTGCCAGCAGCTTGGTGGCAGGGGGTGGTAATTCACCCCTCCACTTT.

The genes are TRBV3-1 (or the pseudogene TRBV3-2) and TRBJ2-4, with 8 bases lining up with TRBD1. Trimming at V came to 2 bases and at J to 3 bases, leaving 12 bases not matched to a gene. CDR3 length: 18 amino acids. Germline V CDR1 and CDR2: LGHDT, YNNKEL (reference sequence). The CDR3 is CASSQPPQGAKVKNIQYF. CDR3 DNA: TGTGCCAGCAGCCAACCCCCTCAGGGGGCAAAGGTCAAAAACATTCAGTACTTC.

This chain links TRBV10-3 with TRBJ2-7; D is ambiguous. The CDR3 has 13 amino acids. CDR1 ENHRY and CDR2 SYGVKD come from the germline V gene. V lost 3 bases and J lost 0, with 6 bases in between. The DNA of the CDR3 is TGTGCCATCAGTGATTCCAGCTCCTACGAGCAGTACGTC. Its translation is CAISDSSSYEQYV.

This chain links TRBV29-1 with TRBJ1-1; D not certain. This CDR3 has 12 residues. Trimming stripped 6 bases from V and 1 base from J, with 9 bases between. CDR1 is SQVTM and CDR2 is ANQGSEA in the germline V gene. CDR3 loop: CSVGRQNTEAFF. In DNA form, the CDR3 reads TGCAGCGTGGGGAGACAGAACACTGAAGCTTTCTTT.

The chain carries TRBV13 and TRBJ1-6, with 7 bases matching TRBD1. The CDR3 is 15 residues long. J was trimmed by 7 bases and V by 3 bases; bases with no gene match: 6. Looked up from germline, CDR1 is PRHDT and CDR2 is FYEKMQ (reference sequence). The CDR3 here is CASSLRGDSNSPLHF. CDR3 sequence (DNA): TGTGCCAGCAGCTTGAGAGGGGACAGCAATTCACCCCTCCACTTT.

The V call is TRBV7-2, the J call TRBJ1-4, with a possible D match to TRBD1 (5 bases). The germline CDR1 and CDR2 sequences are SGHTA and FQGNSA. CDR3 length: 14 amino acids. V lost 5 bases and J 8 bases, leaving 15 bases between the germline ends. The CDR3 DNA sequence: TGTGCCAGCAGCCGCGGGACTCACTTGGAAAAACTGTTTTTT. Its translation is CASSRGTHLEKLFF. Combining the CDR3 with reference TRBV7-2 and TRBJ1-4 gives the whole variable domain GAGVSQSPSNKVTEKGKDVELRCDPISGHTALYWYRQSLGQGLEFLIYFQGNSAPDKSGLPSDRFSAERTGGSVSTLTIQRTQQEDSAVYLCASSRGTHLEKLFFGSGTQLSVL.

The V and J genes are TRBV5-6 and TRBJ2-3; D is perhaps TRBD1 (5 bases). From germline, CDR1 is SGHDT and CDR2 YYEEEE. The CDR3 is 14 amino acids. Trimming shortened V by 4 bases and J by 7 bases, and 16 bases separated the two germline ends. The CDR3 DNA reads as TGTGCCAGCAGCGGCTGGGGCGTCGGGTATACGCAGTATTTT. Residues: CASSGWGVGYTQYF.

The chain joins TRBV19 to TRBJ1-5; D is undetermined. The V end was cut by 3 bases, the J end by 1 base, with 10 bases between. This CDR3 has 15 residues. Germline CDR1 is LNHDA and CDR2 is SQIVND (reference sequence). CDR3 in DNA: TGTGCCAGTAGTATTGTTGCCCGGAGCAATCAGCCCCAGCATTTT. Amino acid sequence: CASSIVARSNQPQHF.

The genes are TRBV19 and TRBJ1-5; D not certain. Germline V gene lookup returns CDR1 LNHDA and CDR2 SQIVND (reference sequence). The V gene lost 7 bases and the J gene lost 5 bases, with 15 bases spanning the gap. The CDR3 loop spans 14 amino acids. CDR3 coding DNA: TGTGCCAGTACCTCCGTTAGTTCGGATCAGCCCCAGCATTTT. Translation: CASTSVSSDQPQHF. The full variable domain, its missing parts supplied by reference TRBV19 and TRBJ1-5, is DGGITQSPKYLFRKEGQNVTLSCEQNLNHDAMYWYRQDPGQGLRLIYYSQIVNDFQKGDIAEGYSVSREKKESFPLTVTSAQKNPTAFYLCASTSVSSDQPQHFGDGTRLSIL.

V is TRBV6-5 and J is TRBJ2-5; 9 bases map to TRBD2. The CDR3 has 12 residues. The V and J ends lost 6 bases and 4 bases, in that order; junction bases with no gene match: 0. The germline gives CDR1 MNHEY, CDR2 SVGAGI. The CDR3 here is CASRAGGETQYF. In DNA, the CDR3 is TGTGCCAGCAGAGCGGGGGGAGAGACCCAGTACTTC.

This chain links TRBV3-1 (or the pseudogene TRBV3-2) with TRBJ1-1, with TRBD1 as a possible D gene (5 bases). CDR3 size: 16 residues. The germline CDR1 and CDR2 sequences are LGHDT and YNNKEL (reference sequence). The V end was cut by 2 bases, the J end by 5 bases, with 18 bases between. This CDR3 is CASSQTLPRVGTEAFF. The CDR3 DNA is TGTGCCAGCAGCCAAACCCTTCCCAGGGTGGGAACTGAAGCTTTCTTT.

CDR3 sequence reads: CASSHFLRGQNTEAFF. Written as DNA, the CDR3 is TGTGCCAGCAGTCATTTCCTCAGGGGGCAGAACACTGAAGCTTTCTTT. V usage is TRBV7-2 and J usage is TRBJ1-1; 8 positions agree with TRBD1. Trimming at V came to 6 bases and at J to 1 base, leaving 10 bases not matched to a gene. The CDR3 totals 16 residues. CDR1 is SGHTA and CDR2 is FQGNSA in the germline V gene.

The chain employs TRBV7-6 and TRBJ2-5; 7 bases fit TRBD2. This CDR3 contains 16 residues. Germline V CDR1 and CDR2: SGHVS, FNYEAQ. J lost 1 base, V lost 4 bases, and 9 bases had no gene match. The CDR3 DNA reads as TGTGCCAGCAGCTCCTGGGAGGGGCAGATCCAAGAGACCCAGTACTTC. Its protein is CASSSWEGQIQETQYF.

The chain couples TRBV9 to TRBJ1-3; D is unresolved. The CDR3 is made up of 13 amino acids. V lost 1 base and J 0 bases, leaving 2 bases between the germline ends. The germline CDR1 and CDR2 sequences are SGDLS and YYNGEE. CDR3 coding DNA: TGTGCCAGCAGCGTATACTCTGGAAACACCATATATTTT. Its translation is CASSVYSGNTIYF.

DNA of the CDR3: TGTGCCAGCAGCCCCATAGGGGGAGGGTTTAGCAATCAGCCCCAGCATTTT. Its translation is CASSPIGGGFSNQPQHF. The chain couples TRBV21-1 to TRBJ1-5. TRBV21-1 is designated a pseudogene. The CDR3 has 17 residues.

The rearrangement links TRBV11-3 to TRBJ1-1; maybe TRBD1 (6 bases). In germline, CDR1 is SGHNT, CDR2 YENEEA. Trimming took off 3 bases at V and 0 bases at J, with 17 bases between the two ends. The CDR3 loop spans 17 amino acids. This CDR3 reads CASSFATGMVVNTEAFF. In nucleotides, the CDR3 is TGTGCCAGCAGCTTTGCGACAGGTATGGTCGTGAACACTGAAGCTTTCTTT.